The 9 T cell receptor beta chains given below trace back to one sample, sequenced in a study of neurological immune-mediated disorders (dated by TCRdb to the late 2010s). The library was built by means of 5' RACE. The reads were generated on an Illumina HiSeq 2500. Using fastp at Q25 and MiXCR, TCRdb reprocessed the public reads and kept productive beta chains. Records with the same CDR3 protein are collapsed into one entry carrying the most frequent genes and DNA. This sample has some 76,000 distinct CDR3 sequences in its table, and around 3% of those were observed once. Jointly, the top ten make up more than 4% of the sample. Material: PBMCs. The receptors derive from a woman aged 45-65 years with multiple sclerosis.

This clonotype was detected many times. J is TRBJ1-1 and V is TRBV11-1; D not resolved. This CDR3 has 14 residues. V was shortened by 2 bases and J by 1 base, with 8 bases between the two germline ends. Looked up from germline, CDR1 is SGHAT and CDR2 is FQDESV (reference sequence). CDR3 DNA: TGTGCCAGCAGCTTATTCAGGCCGAACACTGAAGCTTTCTTT. Amino acid sequence: CASSLFRPNTEAFF.

This clonotype has ten or more counts. In nucleotides, the CDR3 is TGTGCCAGCAGTTACTCGGACGAAGACAATGAGCAGTTCTTC. This encodes CASSYSDEDNEQFF. The chain uses TRBV6-5 and TRBJ2-1; D remains ambiguous. The CDR3 totals 14 residues. CDR1 and CDR2 (germline): MNHEY, SVGAGI. Trimming took 0 bases from V and 5 from J, leaving 8 bases between them.

This clonotype showed up many times. The J gene is TRBJ2-1, the V gene TRBV20-1; D gene unclear. V was pared by 6 bases and J by 9 bases, with 9 bases between. Germline loops: CDR1 DFQATT, CDR2 SNEGSKA (reference sequence). The length of the CDR3 is 10 residues. DNA for the CDR3: TGCAGTGCCAGGTTACCTGAGCAGTTCTTC. As protein: CSARLPEQFF.

This clonotype was seen at least ten times. The chain recombines TRBV5-1 with TRBJ2-5; D possibly corresponds to TRBD2 (6 bases). Trimming removed 0 bases from V and 5 bases from J, with 14 bases in between. Per the germline V gene, CDR1 is SGHRS and CDR2 is YFSETQ. The CDR3 spans 15 residues. The CDR3 sequence is CASSLDGGLRETQYF. In DNA, the CDR3 is TGCGCCAGCAGCTTGGATGGAGGGCTGAGGGAGACCCAGTACTTC.

This clonotype was seen ten or more times. The V gene is TRBV28, the J gene TRBJ2-7; the match to TRBD1 covers 9 bases. Per the germline V gene, CDR1 is MDHEN and CDR2 is SYDVKM. The V and J ends lost 6 bases and 9 bases, in that order; junction bases with no gene match: 15. The CDR3 is 15 residues long. In nucleotides, the CDR3 is TGTGCCAGCAGGTCGCACGGACAGGGGACCACCGGGCAGTACTTC. It is translated as CASRSHGQGTTGQYF. Looking up the rest from reference TRBV28 and TRBJ2-7 gives the full variable domain: DVKVTQSSRYLVKRTGEKVFLECVQDMDHENMFWYRQDPGLGLRLIYFSYDVKMKEKGDIPEGYSVSREKKERFSLILESASTNQTSMYLCASRSHGQGTTGQYFGPGTRLTVT.

There are many counts of this clonotype. The gene calls are TRBV5-1 and TRBJ2-1, with D unclear. CDR1 is SGHRS and CDR2 is YFSETQ in the germline V gene. The CDR3 has 13 amino acids. Trimming pared 4 bases from V and 8 bases from J, leaving 13 bases between. The CDR3 coding sequence is TGCGCCAGCAGCCGAGAAGGGATCGATGAGCAGTTCTTC. Amino acids: CASSREGIDEQFF.

V and J are TRBV12-3 or TRBV12-4 and TRBJ1-1; no definite D call. There are 13 residues in the CDR3. Deletions cut 1 base from V and 6 bases from J, with 9 bases between. This CDR3 is CASSLGGFAEAFF. CDR3 DNA sequence: TGTGCCAGCAGTTTAGGAGGGTTTGCTGAAGCTTTCTTT.

The table lists this clonotype with many counts. The rearrangement links TRBV20-1 to TRBJ2-5; D gene ambiguous. Germline CDR1 reads DFQATT; CDR2 reads SNEGSKA (reference sequence). This CDR3 region has 12 residues. The V gene lost 6 bases and the J gene lost 3 bases, with 11 bases spanning the gap. CDR3 amino acids: CSALGEEETQYF. CDR3 DNA sequence: TGCAGTGCCCTTGGGGAAGAAGAGACCCAGTACTTC.

The V and J genes are TRBV6-1 and TRBJ2-7, with D possibly matching TRBD1 (6 bases). Trimming removed 6 bases at V and 3 bases at J, with 12 bases between. This CDR3 has 13 amino acids. Germline values: CDR1 MNHNS, CDR2 SASEGT. CDR3 loop: CASRRDINYEQYF. The DNA of the CDR3 is TGTGCCAGCAGACGGGACATCAACTACGAGCAGTACTTC.